These 20 T cell receptor beta chains originate from one sample sequenced in a study of blood T cell repertoires in COVID-19. Generated by immunoSEQ multiplex PCR, the TCRdb table keeps only in-frame clones and is missing some. Of around 700,000 clones listed, approximately 90% are singletons. Sequenced sample: peripheral blood. These receptors originate from a woman younger than 30 with acute or convalescent COVID-19.

The chain joins TRBV2 to TRBJ1-1, with D hard to call. The germline CDR1 and CDR2 sequences are SNHLY and FYNNEI. Trimming shortened V by 8 bases and J by 6 bases, and 10 bases separated the two germline ends. The CDR3 spans 11 residues. The DNA of the CDR3 is TGTGCCAGCCACGGTCTGGCTGAAGCTTTCTTT. It specifies CASHGLAEAFF.

The J gene is TRBJ2-1, the V gene TRBV27; 8 nucleotides align to TRBD2. This CDR3 spans 16 amino acids. The V and J ends lost 6 bases and 0 bases, in that order; junction bases with no gene match: 7. In germline, CDR1 is MNHEY, CDR2 SMNVEV (reference sequence). CDR3 in DNA: TGTGCCAGCAGGTATACTGGGACTAGCTCCTACAATGAGCAGTTCTTC. Translating gives CASRYTGTSSYNEQFF.

The chain has TRBV9 and TRBJ2-1, with D possibly matching TRBD1 (5 bases). The germline gives CDR1 SGDLS, CDR2 YYNGEE. The CDR3 runs to 13 residues. Between the trimmed V and J ends, which lost 2 bases and 5 bases, there was a span of 8 bases. CDR3 in amino acids: CASSVRGNNEQFF. CDR3 in DNA: TGTGCCAGCAGCGTTAGGGGCAACAATGAGCAGTTCTTC.

The chain uses TRBV19 and TRBJ2-2; D is unresolved. With 5 bases removed from V and 5 bases from J, the gap between germline ends came to 12 bases. Germline assignment: CDR1 LNHDA and CDR2 SQIVND (reference sequence). The CDR3 has 14 amino acids. CDR3 bases: TGTGCCAGTAGTTTGGCGGCTGGGACCGGGGAGCTGTTTTTT. This codes for CASSLAAGTGELFF.

Only a few counts were recorded for this clone. The chain employs TRBV12-3 or TRBV12-4 and TRBJ1-1, with D unclear. The V end was cut by 2 bases, the J end by 4 bases, with 8 bases between. The CDR3 consists of 13 residues. CDR3 nucleotide sequence: TGTGCCAGCAGTTTAATGGGAGGCACTGAAGCTTTCTTT. Translation: CASSLMGGTEAFF.

This rearrangement joins TRBV6-5 to TRBJ2-7, with D possibly being TRBD2 (6 bases). The ends were cut back, 2 bases at V and 7 bases at J, with 18 bases in the middle. The CDR3 contains 15 residues. Germline lookup yields CDR1 MNHEY and CDR2 SVGAGI. The CDR3 DNA sequence: TGTGCCAGCAGTTACCCCGGGGGAAGAGGGTGGGAGCAGTACTTC. As protein: CASSYPGGRGWEQYF.

The V gene is TRBV7-9, the J gene TRBJ2-5; 11 bases are shared with TRBD2. CDR1 SEHNR and CDR2 FQNEAQ come from the germline V gene (reference sequence). V lost 5 bases to trimming and J lost 5 bases; unmatched junction nucleotides: 10. This CDR3 is 16 amino acids long. DNA for the CDR3: TGTGCCAGCAGCCCGCTAGCGGGGGGAACCAAGGAGACCCAGTACTTC. As protein: CASSPLAGGTKETQYF.

The count of this clone is one. The chain couples TRBV6-6 to TRBJ2-7; 7 nucleotides agree with TRBD2. V was clipped by 5 bases and J by 2 bases; unmatched bases: 3. Germline V lookup: CDR1 MNHNY, CDR2 SVGAGI (reference sequence). CDR3 length equals 13 residues. CDR3 amino acids: CASSTGTTYEQYF. The CDR3 DNA sequence: TGTGCCAGCAGTACCGGGACTACCTACGAGCAGTACTTC.

This rearrangement joins TRBV2 to TRBJ1-5; 7 positions match TRBD1. The V gene end was trimmed by 8 bases and the J gene end by 7 bases; junction bases not matched to a gene: 14. This CDR3 has 15 residues. Germline loops: CDR1 SNHLY, CDR2 FYNNEI. The CDR3 DNA reads as TGTGCCAGCGCCGGGACAGCAGGCGTCAGACAGCCCCAGCATTTT. The encoded protein is CASAGTAGVRQPQHF.

This clone was recorded once. This chain connects TRBV12-5 to TRBJ2-1; D gene ambiguous. Trimming shortened V by 1 base and J by 4 bases, and 5 bases separated the two germline ends. The CDR3 length is 13 residues. Germline V lookup: CDR1 LGHNT, CDR2 FRNRAP. CDR3 loop: CASGLESYNEQFF. CDR3 sequence (DNA): TGTGCTAGTGGTTTGGAATCTTACAATGAGCAGTTCTTC.

The V gene is TRBV6-4, the J gene TRBJ1-1, with D possibly matching TRBD1 (5 bases). This CDR3 spans 16 amino acids. The V end was cut by 2 bases, the J end by 4 bases, with 17 bases between. CDR1 and CDR2 from the germline V gene are MRHNA and SNTAGT. CDR3 in amino acids: CASSDPIRGRGTEAFF. CDR3 in DNA: TGTGCCAGCAGTGACCCGATTCGGGGGAGGGGCACTGAAGCTTTCTTT.

About this clone: Relative to the germline gene, one junction end is altered; a read error may explain this. The CDR3: CASGTSGGVAGELFF. The CDR3 DNA reads as TGCGCCTCCGGGACTAGCGGGGGGGTGGCCGGGGAGCTGTTTTTT. The genes are TRBV6-6 and TRBJ2-2, with 16 bases matching TRBD2. Per germline, CDR1 MNHNY and CDR2 SVGAGI (reference sequence). This CDR3 has 15 residues.

The chain's CDR3 is CASSSRRGPNYGYTF. CDR3 coding DNA: TGTGCCAGCAGCTCAAGGAGGGGGCCTAACTATGGCTACACCTTC. J is TRBJ1-2 and V is TRBV9, with 7 bases lining up with TRBD1. V gave up 4 bases and J gave up 0 bases; unmatched junction bases: 6. Looked up from germline, CDR1 is SGDLS and CDR2 is YYNGEE. This CDR3 is 15 amino acids long.

This rearrangement joins TRBV9 to TRBJ2-7, with a tentative D call TRBD1 (6 bases). This CDR3 comprises 14 residues. V was trimmed by 3 bases and J by 6 bases, leaving 16 bases between them. Looked up from germline, CDR1 is SGDLS and CDR2 is YYNGEE. The CDR3 reads CASSAYREAGEQYF. DNA for the CDR3: TGTGCCAGCAGCGCCTACAGGGAAGCTGGCGAGCAGTACTTC. The full variable domain, with the rest looked up from reference TRBV9 and TRBJ2-7, is DSGVTQTPKHLITATGQRVTLRCSPRSGDLSVYWYQQSLDQGLQFLIQYYNGEERAKGNILERFSAQQFPDLHSELNLSSLELGDSALYFCASSAYREAGEQYFGPGTRLTVT.

V usage is TRBV14 and J usage is TRBJ1-1; D is uncertain. Per the germline V gene, CDR1 is SGHDN and CDR2 is FVKESK. Trimming shortened V by 0 bases and J by 1 base, and 12 bases separated the two germline ends. The CDR3 is made up of 16 amino acids. CDR3 DNA sequence: TGTGCCAGCAGCCAAGACACCGGGTCCTGGAACACTGAAGCTTTCTTT. Translated, it gives CASSQDTGSWNTEAFF. Complete variable domain (other parts from reference TRBV14 and TRBJ1-1): EAGVTQFPSHSVIEKGQTVTLRCDPISGHDNLYWYRRVMGKEIKFLLHFVKESKQDESGMPNNRFLAERTGGTYSTLKVQPAELEDSGVYFCASSQDTGSWNTEAFFGQGTRLTVV.

The rearrangement uses TRBV9 and TRBJ2-7; tentative D call: TRBD1 (6 bases). Per the germline V gene, CDR1 is SGDLS and CDR2 is YYNGEE. Trimming pared 3 bases from V and 2 bases from J, leaving 15 bases between. This CDR3 region has 15 residues. CDR3 bases: TGTGCCAGCAGCGAGACAGGCCTTACCGCCTACGAGCAGTACTTC. It specifies CASSETGLTAYEQYF.

The chain joins TRBV6-1 to TRBJ1-3; 8 bases are a match to TRBD1. Germline loops: CDR1 MNHNS, CDR2 SASEGT. The CDR3 totals 15 residues. Unmatched junction bases numbered 2, after V lost 1 base and J lost 3 bases. The DNA for the CDR3 is TGTGCCAGCAGTGAAGAACAGGGGGGTGGAAACACCATATATTTT. Translating it yields CASSEEQGGGNTIYF.

As for this clone: This specimen includes other DNA sequences encoding the same CDR3. This chain connects TRBV7-3 to TRBJ1-2, with 8 bases fitting TRBD1. Germline loops: CDR1 SGHTA, CDR2 FQGTGA. This CDR3 region has 13 residues. Trimming cost V 4 bases and J 4 bases; bases outside gene matches: 2. The CDR3 sequence is CASSSGQGYGYTF. CDR3 nucleotide sequence: TGTGCCAGCAGCTCAGGACAGGGCTATGGCTACACCTTC.

The J gene is TRBJ1-5, the V gene TRBV27, with 9 nucleotides matching TRBD1. The CDR3 spans 17 residues. Germline V gene data show CDR1 as MNHEY and CDR2 as SMNVEV (reference sequence). Trimming at V came to 5 bases and at J to 0 bases, leaving 8 bases not matched to a gene. In DNA, the CDR3 is TGTGCCAGCAGTGCCCGGACAGGGGACAATAGCAATCAGCCCCAGCATTTT. This sequence encodes CASSARTGDNSNQPQHF.

This chain links TRBV6-5 with TRBJ2-2, with D maybe TRBD1 (5 bases). Per the germline V gene, CDR1 is MNHEY and CDR2 is SVGAGI. Trimming pared 4 bases from V and 3 bases from J, leaving 12 bases between. This CDR3 comprises 15 residues. CDR3 coding DNA: TGTGCCAGCAGTTTACAGGTCGAGGACACCGGGGAGCTGTTTTTT. Its translation: CASSLQVEDTGELFF.